The 30 T cell receptor beta chains listed next were all sequenced from one sample in a study of cytomegalovirus exposure and HLA in healthy donors. In the PCR, 60 Vbeta and 13 Jbeta primers were used. The protocol was immunoSEQ multiplex PCR, while the TCRdb copy is restricted to in-frame clones and leaves out a portion. The sample lists about 130,000 clones, more than 80% occurring once. The sample comprised PBMCs. The origin of the receptors is a woman between 35 and 50 years old in good health and CMV-seropositive.

The chain couples TRBV11-2 to TRBJ2-7; D is perhaps TRBD1 (5 bases). Trimming left V 3 bases short and J 6 bases short, with 15 bases between. CDR3 length: 14 residues. Germline V gene sequence: CDR1 SGHAT, CDR2 FQNNGV. CDR3 loop: CASSFSGQGGEQYF. The CDR3 nucleotides read TGTGCCAGCAGCTTTTCAGGGCAGGGTGGCGAGCAGTACTTC.

This clone was observed a single time. The V call is TRBV6-5, the J call TRBJ1-2, with D possibly TRBD1 on 5 matching bases. Germline V gene sequence: CDR1 MNHEY, CDR2 SVGAGI. The V gene lost 6 bases and the J gene lost 10 bases, with 21 bases spanning the gap. The CDR3 covers 14 residues. The CDR3 spells CASSRFLERGDYTF. Here the CDR3 DNA reads TGTGCCAGCAGCCGGTTTCTTGAACGGGGGGACTACACCTTC.

The rearrangement uses TRBV7-3 and TRBJ2-6; the match to TRBD2 covers 9 bases. The germline gives CDR1 SGHTA, CDR2 FQGTGA. V dropped 5 bases and J dropped 2; count of bases not matched to a gene: 10. The CDR3 loop spans 18 amino acids. This chain's CDR3 is CASSGLAGADPGANVLTF. CDR3 DNA sequence: TGTGCCAGCAGCGGTTTAGCGGGAGCCGATCCTGGGGCCAACGTCCTGACTTTC.

This clone has a single count. This sequence joins TRBV13 and TRBJ1-4; D is unresolved. Per germline, CDR1 PRHDT and CDR2 FYEKMQ (reference sequence). CDR3 length equals 16 residues. Trimming took off 3 bases at V and 8 bases at J, with 19 bases between the two ends. CDR3: CASSLRGGPHEEKLFF. CDR3 DNA sequence: TGTGCCAGCAGCTTGAGAGGAGGCCCACATGAAGAAAAACTGTTTTTT.

This chain links TRBV25-1 with TRBJ2-1; 10 bases align to TRBD2. Germline V gene sequence: CDR1 MGHDK, CDR2 SYGVNS. V shed 3 bases, J shed 5 bases, and the junction held 4 bases outside the gene matches. The CDR3 sequence is 15 residues long. This CDR3 reads CASSDPAGGNNEQFF. CDR3 DNA: TGTGCCAGCAGTGATCCAGCGGGAGGGAACAATGAGCAGTTCTTC.

Here the CDR3 reads CASGPSGGNEQFF. Written as DNA, the CDR3 is TGTGCTAGTGGTCCCAGCGGTGGCAATGAGCAGTTCTTC. V and J are TRBV12-5 and TRBJ2-1; TRBD2 is a possible D gene (5 bases). V was shortened by 5 bases and J by 6 bases, with 11 bases between the two germline ends. The CDR3 consists of 13 residues. Germline values: CDR1 LGHNT, CDR2 FRNRAP. Supplemented by reference TRBV12-5 and TRBJ2-1, the full variable domain reads DARVTQTPRHKVTEMGQEVTMRCQPILGHNTVFWYRQTMMQGLELLAYFRNRAPLDDSGMPKDRFSAEMPDATLATLKIQPSEPRDSAVYFCASGPSGGNEQFFGPGTRLTVL.

The chain joins TRBV9 to TRBJ1-2, with D perhaps matching TRBD1 (6 bases). The CDR3 sequence is 15 residues long. Germline V gene sequence: CDR1 SGDLS, CDR2 YYNGEE. Deletions cut 1 base from V and 3 bases from J, with 13 bases between. The CDR3 loop is CASSVYRDPDYGYTF. CDR3 in DNA: TGTGCCAGCAGCGTATACAGGGACCCAGACTATGGCTACACCTTC.

The chain carries TRBV29-1 and TRBJ2-3; 11 bases agree with TRBD1. CDR3 length equals 15 residues. The V gene's germline CDR1 is SQVTM and CDR2 ANQGSEA. After removal of 2 bases from V and 6 bases from J, the junction contained 7 bases not matched to a gene. This chain's CDR3 is CSVEKGTGGDDTQYF. The CDR3 nucleotides read TGCAGCGTTGAAAAGGGGACAGGGGGTGATGATACGCAGTATTTT.

This chain joins TRBV5-3 and TRBJ2-7, with TRBD1 identical over 12 bases. TRBV5-3 carries the ORF label, with uncertain function. With 1 base clipped from V and 6 bases from J, the junction kept 5 bases outside the gene matches. The CDR3 runs to 15 residues. This CDR3 is CARSLKGQGALEQYF. In DNA form, the CDR3 reads TGTGCCAGAAGCTTGAAGGGACAGGGGGCCCTCGAGCAGTACTTC.

The chain has TRBV5-3 and TRBJ1-1; TRBD1 matches at 12 bases. TRBV5-3 has ORF status, its function being uncertain. With V trimmed by 4 bases and J by 0 bases, 16 bases remained unmatched. CDR3 length: 20 amino acids. As DNA, the CDR3 is TGTGCCAGAAGCCCCCTCGGGACAGGGGGCCCTCCCCAAATGAACACTGAAGCTTTCTTT. Translated, it gives CARSPLGTGGPPQMNTEAFF.

This clone was counted a single time. The rearrangement uses TRBV7-6 and TRBJ2-2, with TRBD2 identical over 11 bases. Germline CDR1 SGHVS, CDR2 FNYEAQ. The length of the CDR3 is 17 residues. Trimming cost V 2 bases and J 6 bases; bases outside gene matches: 8. CDR3 sequence (DNA): TGTGCCAGCAGCTTAATGTTAACTAGCGGGAGCCCCGGGGAGCTGTTTTTT. Protein sequence: CASSLMLTSGSPGELFF.

V gene TRBV10-3 combines with J gene TRBJ1-5; TRBD1 might be the D (6 bases). This CDR3 is 16 amino acids long. V lost 0 bases to trimming and J lost 4 bases, with 13 bases between them. The germline CDR1 and CDR2 sequences are ENHRY and SYGVKD. The CDR3 sequence: CAISESTGIGNQPQHF. Here the CDR3 DNA reads TGTGCCATCAGTGAGTCCACAGGGATAGGGAATCAGCCCCAGCATTTT.

V usage is TRBV2 and J usage is TRBJ2-7, with 7 bases aligning to TRBD2. J was trimmed by 3 bases and V by 3 bases; bases with no gene match: 8. Germline V gene sequence: CDR1 SNHLY, CDR2 FYNNEI. This CDR3 is built from 15 residues. CDR3 protein: CASSDQSGTYYEQYF. The CDR3 DNA reads as TGTGCCAGCAGTGATCAAAGCGGGACCTACTACGAGCAGTACTTC.

This clone was counted between two and nine times. This chain connects TRBV7-3 to TRBJ2-3; TRBD2 agrees at 7 bases. The V gene's germline CDR1 is SGHTA and CDR2 FQGTGA. The CDR3 runs 14 residues. Germline trimming cut 8 bases from V and 0 bases from J; bases unmatched to any gene: 5. The CDR3 sequence is CASRSGSSTDTQYF. The CDR3 bases are TGTGCCAGCCGTAGCGGGTCTAGCACAGATACGCAGTATTTT.

The rearrangement joins TRBV4-3 to TRBJ1-2; D is uncertain. Germline loops: CDR1 LGHNA, CDR2 YSLEER. Trimming left V 4 bases short and J 6 bases short, with 18 bases between. This CDR3 is 15 amino acids long. Here the CDR3 reads CASSLRIGSAHGYTF. The CDR3 DNA is TGCGCCAGCAGCCTGAGAATCGGGTCAGCTCATGGCTACACCTTC.

This chain uses TRBV5-5 with TRBJ1-5; D remains unclear. The germline V gene encodes CDR1 SGHKS and CDR2 YYEKEE (reference sequence). The germline V and J ends were trimmed by 0 bases and 1 base, with 8 bases remaining between them. This CDR3 region has 15 residues. CDR3 residues: CASSLAELSNQPQHF. CDR3 sequence (DNA): TGTGCCAGCAGCTTGGCCGAACTGAGCAATCAGCCCCAGCATTTT.

This clone was observed a few times. The chain employs TRBV27 and TRBJ2-1; no reliable D call. V lost 4 bases to trimming and J lost 5 bases, with 9 bases between them. This CDR3 contains 13 residues. In germline, CDR1 is MNHEY, CDR2 SMNVEV (reference sequence). The CDR3 loop reads CASSSWANNEQFF. In nucleotides, the CDR3 is TGTGCCAGCAGTTCTTGGGCAAACAATGAGCAGTTCTTC.

The chain links TRBV6-5 to TRBJ1-5; no firm D call. V lost 4 bases to trimming and J lost 0 bases, with 4 bases between them. This CDR3 is built from 13 residues. Germline CDR1 is MNHEY and CDR2 is SVGAGI. CDR3 coding DNA: TGTGCCAGCAGTTCCCTTAGCAATCAGCCCCAGCATTTT. This translates into CASSSLSNQPQHF.

This chain connects TRBV9 to TRBJ1-2; D unresolved. The germline V and J ends were trimmed by 0 bases and 0 bases, with 9 bases remaining between them. CDR1 and CDR2 from the germline V gene are SGDLS and YYNGEE. The CDR3 runs 15 residues. In DNA, the CDR3 is TGTGCCAGCAGCGTAGAAGAGGCTGCTAACTATGGCTACACCTTC. Translating gives CASSVEEAANYGYTF.

V gene TRBV7-3 combines with J gene TRBJ2-7; 8 nucleotides align to TRBD1. CDR3 length equals 14 residues. The ends lost 2 bases at V and 2 bases at J; junction bases unmatched: 2. Germline V gene sequence: CDR1 SGHTA, CDR2 FQGTGA. The DNA of the CDR3 is TGTGCCAGCAGCTTAGACAGGGGCCCCTACGAGCAGTACTTC. This codes for CASSLDRGPYEQYF.

V and J are TRBV5-1 and TRBJ2-7; 14 positions agree with TRBD2. This CDR3 is 15 amino acids long. Germline CDR1 is SGHRS and CDR2 is YFSETQ. The trim removed 4 bases at V and 5 bases at J, leaving 5 bases unmatched. The CDR3 sequence is CASSAGTSGGDEQYF. In DNA form, the CDR3 reads TGCGCCAGCAGCGCCGGGACTAGCGGGGGCGACGAGCAGTACTTC. Full variable domain (missing parts from reference TRBV5-1 and TRBJ2-7): KAGVTQTPRYLIKTRGQQVTLSCSPISGHRSVSWYQQTPGQGLQFLFEYFSETQRNKGNFPGRFSGRQFSNSRSEMNVSTLELGDSALYLCASSAGTSGGDEQYFGPGTRLTVT.

The V gene is TRBV2, the J gene TRBJ2-2, with 9 bases fitting TRBD1. CDR1 and CDR2 from the germline V gene are SNHLY and FYNNEI. The J segment lost 6 bases and the V segment lost 6 bases, leaving 5 bases of the junction unmatched. The CDR3 is 14 residues long. In DNA, the CDR3 is TGTGCCAGCAGACCCGGGACAGGGTCCGGGGAGCTGTTTTTT. Its translation is CASRPGTGSGELFF. Variable domain in full (rest from reference TRBV2 and TRBJ2-2): EPEVTQTPSHQVTQMGQEVILRCVPISNHLYFYWYRQILGQKVEFLVSFYNNEISEKSEIFDDQFSVERPDGSNFTLKIRSTKLEDSAMYFCASRPGTGSGELFFGEGSRLTVL.

J is TRBJ2-1 and V is TRBV5-1, with 8 bases identical to TRBD2. Germline V gives CDR1 SGHRS, CDR2 YFSETQ. The CDR3 runs to 16 residues. With 0 bases clipped from V and 6 bases from J, the junction kept 8 bases outside the gene matches. Here the CDR3 DNA reads TGCGCCAGCAGCTTGGGGGCTAGCGGGCTCCTCAATGAGCAGTTCTTC. It specifies CASSLGASGLLNEQFF.

The V call is TRBV5-6, the J call TRBJ2-3; TRBD2 is a possible D gene (6 bases). Between the trimmed V and J ends, which lost 0 bases and 7 bases, there was a span of 9 bases. Looked up from germline, CDR1 is SGHDT and CDR2 is YYEEEE. CDR3 size: 13 residues. CDR3 in amino acids: CASSLGRGNTQYF. The CDR3 DNA sequence: TGTGCCAGCAGCTTGGGGAGGGGAAATACGCAGTATTTT.

This chain joins TRBV30 and TRBJ2-3; TRBD2 might be the D (6 bases). Trimming took 5 bases from V and 5 from J, leaving 17 bases between them. CDR3 length equals 14 residues. Germline V lookup: CDR1 GTSNPN, CDR2 SVGIG (reference sequence). This chain's CDR3 is CAWAESGSQDTQYF. CDR3 DNA sequence: TGTGCCTGGGCCGAAAGCGGGTCTCAAGATACGCAGTATTTT.

The gene calls are TRBV11-2 and TRBJ1-1; D is perhaps TRBD1 (5 bases). The germline CDR1 and CDR2 sequences are SGHAT and FQNNGV. The V and J ends lost 4 bases and 1 base respectively, with 16 bases between them. There are 16 residues in the CDR3. The CDR3: CASSSGWGSENTEAFF. The CDR3 nucleotides are TGTGCCAGCAGCTCAGGGTGGGGAAGTGAGAACACTGAAGCTTTCTTT.

Only one count was recorded for this clone. The chain has TRBV19 and TRBJ1-1, with a weak D call TRBD1 (5 bases). The V and J ends lost 3 bases and 3 bases respectively, with 8 bases between them. This CDR3 has 13 amino acids. Germline values: CDR1 LNHDA, CDR2 SQIVND (reference sequence). CDR3 protein: CASSMAGHTEAFF. DNA of the CDR3: TGTGCCAGTAGTATGGCAGGGCACACTGAAGCTTTCTTT.

The chain is built from TRBV9 and TRBJ2-1; 9 nucleotides line up with TRBD2. V was clipped by 4 bases and J by 0 bases; unmatched bases: 5. The CDR3 length is 16 residues. Per germline, CDR1 SGDLS and CDR2 YYNGEE. The CDR3 DNA sequence: TGTGCCAGCAGCTTGCGGGGGGGCGTCTCCTACAATGAGCAGTTCTTC. Its protein product is CASSLRGGVSYNEQFF. The whole variable domain, remainder taken from reference TRBV9 and TRBJ2-1, is DSGVTQTPKHLITATGQRVTLRCSPRSGDLSVYWYQQSLDQGLQFLIQYYNGEERAKGNILERFSAQQFPDLHSELNLSSLELGDSALYFCASSLRGGVSYNEQFFGPGTRLTVL.

This clone was seen more than once but under ten times. The CDR3 DNA reads TGTGCCAGCAGGCTAGCGGGAGGAGAGACCCAGTACTTC. Translation: CASRLAGGETQYF. The V gene is TRBV27, the J gene TRBJ2-5, with 11 positions matching TRBD2. The CDR3 is 13 residues long. Germline assignment: CDR1 MNHEY and CDR2 SMNVEV (reference sequence). V lost 6 bases to trimming and J lost 4 bases; unmatched junction nucleotides: 1.

The rearrangement joins TRBV19 to TRBJ2-5; 10 bases line up with TRBD2. Gene TRBJ2-7 matches the end of the DNA better, so the J call may be wrong. The germline V gene has CDR1 LNHDA and CDR2 SQIVND (reference sequence). This CDR3 has 14 amino acids. CDR3 in DNA: TGTGCCAGTAGTAGAGGACTAGCGGCTTACGAGCAGTACTTC. It is translated as CASSRGLAAYEQYF.